The 27 T cell receptor beta chains reported below all come from one sample, sequenced in a study of T-cell reconstitution after alpha-beta-depleted transplantation in children. Preparing the TCRbeta library involved the use of unique molecular identifiers. TCRdb reprocessed the PCR reads via MiXCR and lists one record per CDR3 protein. Of hundreds of thousands of distinct CDR3 sequences listed, less than 35% are singletons. This specimen consisted of PBMCs from the stem cell graft donor, obtained from the stem cell graft. These receptors were taken from a human donor who donated a stem cell graft to a child with aplastic anemia.

The table lists this clonotype with a few counts. V gene TRBV20-1 combines with J gene TRBJ2-1, with D uncertain. Germline loops: CDR1 DFQATT, CDR2 SNEGSKA (reference sequence). CDR3 size: 15 residues. Trimming removed 6 bases at V and 2 bases at J, with 17 bases between. In DNA form, the CDR3 reads TGCAGTGCCATAAAGGGATCTGGGGCCTACAATGAGCAGTTCTTC. The encoded protein is CSAIKGSGAYNEQFF.

The chain recombines TRBV12-3 or TRBV12-4 with TRBJ2-5, with D perhaps matching TRBD1 or TRBD2 (6 bases each). V was trimmed by 5 bases and J by 5 bases, leaving 15 bases between them. The CDR3 is 14 amino acids. In nucleotides, the CDR3 is TGTGCCAGCAGTACGCTCGGAGGGGGGGAGACCCAGTACTTC. The encoded protein is CASSTLGGGETQYF.

In its sample, this clonotype was seen a few times. This rearrangement joins TRBV6-1 to TRBJ1-5, with a tentative D call TRBD1 (6 bases). The CDR3 length is 15 residues. Germline lookup yields CDR1 MNHNS and CDR2 SASEGT. V was shortened by 3 bases and J by 0 bases, with 9 bases between the two germline ends. DNA of the CDR3: TGTGCCAGCAGTGACAACAGGGCTAGCAATCAGCCCCAGCATTTT. Its translation: CASSDNRASNQPQHF.

The rearrangement uses TRBV3-1 and TRBJ2-5; unclear D gene. The CDR3 runs 12 residues. Trimming took 0 bases from V and 6 from J, leaving 5 bases between them. Germline V gene data show CDR1 as LGHDT and CDR2 as YNNKEL (reference sequence). The CDR3 spells CASSQERKTQYF. The CDR3, as DNA: TGTGCCAGCAGCCAAGAGCGGAAGACCCAGTACTTC.

This clonotype has just a few counts. DNA for the CDR3: TGTGCCAGCAGTTACCAGGCACATAACTATGGCTACACCTTC. Encoded protein: CASSYQAHNYGYTF. The chain is built from TRBV6-5 and TRBJ1-2; no definite D call. Germline values: CDR1 MNHEY, CDR2 SVGAGI. CDR3 length equals 14 residues. Trimming took 2 bases from V and 1 from J, leaving 8 bases between them.

V usage is TRBV4-3 and J usage is TRBJ2-1; 10 nucleotides line up with TRBD2. The CDR3 loop spans 14 amino acids. CDR1 and CDR2 (germline): LGHNA, YSLEER. V was clipped by 4 bases and J by 5 bases; unmatched bases: 2. The CDR3 reads CASSLGTSDNEQFF. The CDR3 bases are TGCGCCAGCAGCCTCGGGACTAGCGACAATGAGCAGTTCTTC.

This clonotype was recorded many times. The chain is built from TRBV12-3 or TRBV12-4 and TRBJ1-1, with D perhaps matching TRBD1 (5 bases). Between the trimmed V and J ends, which lost 3 bases and 3 bases, there was a span of 8 bases. This CDR3 region has 13 residues. The CDR3 spells CASSFQGDTEAFF. CDR3 nucleotide sequence: TGTGCCAGCAGTTTCCAAGGGGACACTGAAGCTTTCTTT.

The chain is built from TRBV21-1 and TRBJ1-4; the table's D call of TRBD1 was not tested on the DNA. TRBV21-1 counts as a pseudogene. The CDR3 is 17 amino acids. The CDR3 loop is CASSPPLLGARNEKLFF. CDR3 coding DNA: TGTGCCAGCAGCCCCCCTTTATTAGGAGCCCGTAATGAAAAACTGTTTTTT.

This clonotype was counted a few times. The genes are TRBV20-1 and TRBJ2-1, with a possible D match to TRBD1 (5 bases). Deletions cut 1 base from V and 2 bases from J, with 15 bases between. The CDR3 covers 16 residues. The germline V gene encodes CDR1 DFQATT and CDR2 SNEGSKA (reference sequence). The DNA for the CDR3 is TGCAGTGCTAGAGCGGGCCTGCAGGGTCCCTACAATGAGCAGTTCTTC. Translated: CSARAGLQGPYNEQFF.

This clonotype was detected a few times. This sequence joins TRBV7-8 and TRBJ1-1; D is perhaps TRBD1 (5 bases). Germline V gene sequence: CDR1 SGHVS, CDR2 FQNEAQ. The V and J ends lost 1 base and 1 base respectively, with 19 bases between them. CDR3 length: 18 residues. This CDR3 reads CASSLVPVGAATNTEAFF. CDR3 bases: TGTGCCAGCAGCTTAGTCCCGGTTGGGGCCGCGACGAACACTGAAGCTTTCTTT.

There are a few counts of this clonotype. The chain is built from TRBV20-1 and TRBJ2-2, with 8 bases that match TRBD1. The CDR3 runs 14 residues. J was trimmed by 4 bases and V by 5 bases; bases with no gene match: 6. The germline gives CDR1 DFQATT, CDR2 SNEGSKA (reference sequence). The CDR3 DNA follows: TGCAGTGCTCCGCAGGGGGCTAGCACCGGGGAGCTGTTTTTT. Translated, it gives CSAPQGASTGELFF.

The V call is TRBV25-1, the J call TRBJ2-1, with 8 nucleotides matching TRBD2. The CDR3 is made up of 14 amino acids. Trimming took 8 bases from V and 8 from J; bases not matched to a gene: 11. Germline V gene lookup returns CDR1 MGHDK and CDR2 SYGVNS. In DNA, the CDR3 is TGTGCCAGCCGAGGACTAGCCCAGACGGATGAGCAGTTCTTC. Protein product: CASRGLAQTDEQFF.

This clonotype showed up just a few times. The V and J genes are TRBV5-1 and TRBJ2-3; D might be TRBD2 (6 bases). The CDR3 has 20 residues. Germline V gives CDR1 SGHRS, CDR2 YFSETQ. V dropped 4 bases and J dropped 0 bases, with 27 bases sitting between them. The DNA of the CDR3 is TGCGCCAGCAGCGCTCCGGGACTCCCCGCATCGATATCTAGCACAGATACGCAGTATTTT. It codes for CASSAPGLPASISSTDTQYF.

The chain uses TRBV28 and TRBJ2-1; 7 bases are a match to TRBD1. The CDR3 is 16 residues long. CDR1 is MDHEN, CDR2 SYDVKM, per germline. The V and J ends lost 6 bases and 6 bases, in that order; junction bases with no gene match: 14. This CDR3 reads CASRRPPSSGGNEQFF. The CDR3 DNA follows: TGTGCCAGCAGGCGGCCCCCGTCGTCAGGGGGCAATGAGCAGTTCTTC.

This clonotype was seen a handful of times. The V gene is TRBV13, the J gene TRBJ2-1, with D possibly being TRBD2 (5 bases). Germline V CDR1 and CDR2: PRHDT, FYEKMQ (reference sequence). Trimming removed 4 bases from V and 0 bases from J, with 16 bases in between. The CDR3 extends over 17 amino acids. The CDR3 bases are TGTGCCAGCAGCTCCCAGGACGGGGAAAGCTCCTACAATGAGCAGTTCTTC. Translating gives CASSSQDGESSYNEQFF.

This clonotype was detected many times. This sequence joins TRBV29-1 and TRBJ2-7; D unresolved. CDR1 and CDR2 (germline): SQVTM, ANQGSEA. The CDR3 is 10 residues long. V was pared by 7 bases and J by 5 bases, with 9 bases between. The DNA of the CDR3 is TGCAGCGGTTGGTGGGACGAGCAGTACTTC. This translates into CSGWWDEQYF.

The gene calls are TRBV30 and TRBJ2-1; 9 bases are shared with TRBD2. The V segment lost 5 bases and the J segment 2 bases; nucleotides outside the gene matches: 4. There are 14 residues in the CDR3. Germline values: CDR1 GTSNPN, CDR2 SVGIG (reference sequence). CDR3: CAWRPSGAYNEQFF. The CDR3 bases are TGTGCCTGGCGCCCTAGCGGGGCCTACAATGAGCAGTTCTTC.

This sequence joins TRBV30 and TRBJ1-6; 9 bases map to TRBD1. Germline CDR1 is GTSNPN and CDR2 is SVGIG (reference sequence). V lost 2 bases, J lost 8 bases, and 7 bases stayed unmatched. The CDR3 runs to 15 residues. The CDR3 region has the DNA TGTGCCTGGAGTAGAAGGGGACAGGGTGATTCACCCCTCCACTTT. Its translation is CAWSRRGQGDSPLHF.

This clonotype was seen more than once but under ten times. This chain uses TRBV12-3 or TRBV12-4 with TRBJ2-2, with a weak D call TRBD1 (5 bases). V shed 2 bases and J shed 3 bases, with 13 bases lying between them. This CDR3 is built from 16 residues. The CDR3 here is CASSLRSGWDTGELFF. In DNA form, the CDR3 reads TGTGCCAGCAGTTTACGGTCAGGGTGGGACACCGGGGAGCTGTTTTTT.

V gene TRBV20-1 combines with J gene TRBJ1-1, with D perhaps matching TRBD1 (5 bases). Trimming stripped 1 base from V and 0 bases from J, with 15 bases between. Germline CDR1 reads DFQATT; CDR2 reads SNEGSKA (reference sequence). The CDR3 length is 16 residues. CDR3 in DNA: TGCAGTGCTAGAGCAGAGGGGAGAGAGGTGAACACTGAAGCTTTCTTT. Translating it yields CSARAEGREVNTEAFF.

V and J are TRBV5-6 and TRBJ1-2; no definite D call. V was clipped by 0 bases and J by 6 bases, with 12 bases between them. The length of the CDR3 is 14 residues. Germline V gene sequence: CDR1 SGHDT, CDR2 YYEEEE. CDR3 DNA: TGTGCCAGCAGCTTGGAGAGGACGTCCGATGGCTACACCTTC. This translates into CASSLERTSDGYTF.

This clonotype came up a few times. The chain combines TRBV6-5 with TRBJ2-1, with 7 positions matching TRBD2. The germline V gene encodes CDR1 MNHEY and CDR2 SVGAGI. J gave up 7 bases and V 2 bases, and 8 bases lay outside the gene matches. This CDR3 comprises 15 residues. CDR3 coding DNA: TGTGCCAGCAGTTACGGGGCGGGAGCTTTGAATGAGCAGTTCTTC. This gives the protein CASSYGAGALNEQFF.

The V gene is TRBV4-2, the J gene TRBJ2-7; TRBD2 matches at 8 bases. Losses at the gene ends were 4 bases for V and 4 bases for J; bases not matched to a gene: 12. This CDR3 spans 16 amino acids. Germline CDR1 and CDR2: LGHNA and YNFKEQ. In nucleotides, the CDR3 is TGTGCCAGCAGCCCCATGCGGGGTAGCGGGATTTACGAGCAGTACTTC. It encodes CASSPMRGSGIYEQYF.

This clonotype has just a few counts. The chain employs TRBV7-9 and TRBJ2-3, with TRBD2 matching 7 bases. Trimming cost V 1 base and J 0 bases; bases outside gene matches: 4. The CDR3 is 16 amino acids. Germline lookup yields CDR1 SEHNR and CDR2 FQNEAQ (reference sequence). The CDR3 here is CASSLGSSGSTDTQYF. The DNA of the CDR3 is TGTGCCAGCAGCTTAGGTAGTAGCGGGAGCACAGATACGCAGTATTTT.

In its sample, this clonotype was seen many times. The rearrangement links TRBV5-5 to TRBJ2-7; D call uncertain. This CDR3 is built from 12 residues. Germline CDR1 SGHKS, CDR2 YYEKEE (reference sequence). The V end lost 0 bases, the J end lost 6 bases, and 7 bases lay between the germline ends. CDR3 sequence reads: CASSLGPGEQYV. The CDR3 DNA follows: TGTGCCAGCAGCTTGGGGCCAGGCGAGCAGTACGTC.

This clonotype has a handful of counts. J is TRBJ2-3 and V is TRBV6-2 or TRBV6-3; D is possibly TRBD1 or TRBD2 (6 bases each). The CDR3 runs 17 residues. CDR1 and CDR2 from the germline V gene are MNHEY and SVGEGT. V lost 7 bases, J lost 1 base, and 21 bases lay in between. The chain's CDR3 is CASTLLEGGWGTDTQYF. The CDR3 DNA follows: TGTGCCAGCACCCTCTTAGAGGGGGGCTGGGGCACAGATACGCAGTATTTT.

This clonotype has only a few counts. The genes are TRBV9 and TRBJ2-5; TRBD1 might be the D (6 bases). This CDR3 region has 16 residues. The germline V and J ends were trimmed by 3 bases and 5 bases, with 20 bases remaining between them. Germline V gene sequence: CDR1 SGDLS, CDR2 YYNGEE. DNA of the CDR3: TGTGCCAGCAGCGCCCGGACCGGGACCAGGGGTGAGACCCAGTACTTC. This gives the protein CASSARTGTRGETQYF.